This TCR beta chain derives from a study of CD8+CD57+ T cells in acquired aplastic anemia. The wider study: The study obtained an average of approximately 2.9 ug of DNA from sorted CD4+ and CD8+ cells.

With V trimmed by 3 bases and J by 6 bases, 6 bases remained unmatched. CDR1 DFQATT and CDR2 SNEGSKA come from the germline V gene (reference sequence). This CDR3 comprises 13 residues. It was genomic DNA that served as the template for profiling TCR beta VDJ and CDR3. TCRdb ran MiXCR on the reads and lists one entry per CDR3 protein. The sample includes about 180,000 distinct CDR3 sequences, 45% to 55% of them seen just once. Comment on this clonotype: Its target is not known.

CD8+CD57+ cell expansion, shown by flow cytometry, had occurred in the patients selected for sequencing. Findings of the study overall: Patients and healthy controls showed no significant CD8+ Simpson's diversity difference.

Input material: sorted CD4+, CD8+, or CD8+CD57+ T cells (not recorded which) from PBMCs. The V and J genes are TRBV20-1 and TRBJ2-7, with TRBD2 matching 9 bases. The receptor's source is a human donor with aplastic anemia. In nucleotides, the CDR3 is TGCAGTGCTAGCCCTAGCGGGGCCTTCGAGCAGTACTTC. It is translated as CSASPSGAFEQYF.